A selection of T cell receptor beta chains follows, all from one sample in a study of ipilimumab plus nivolumab after autologous stem cell transplantation. The assay was immunoSEQ multiplex PCR, and TCRdb's table has in-frame clones only and misses some. The repertoire holds about 16,000 clones, with 75% to 85% as singletons. This specimen consisted of PBMCs, obtained in a trial of ipilimumab plus nivolumab as post-transplant consolidation. These receptors came from a male donor with diffuse large B-cell lymphoma. Both conserved end residues are part of each CDR3.

TRBV5-4 | CASSFWGGGNTIYF
TRBV5-6 | CASSSDRVNTGELFF
TRBV6-5 | CASSYSRGVTNEKLFF
TRBV5-4 | CASSPGGSQGPNEKLFF
TRBV5-1 | CASSRPGGRAEIMNTEAFF
TRBV27 | CASSFYGGGYTF
TRBV6-1 | CAVLDRAGNTEAFF
TRBV16 | CASSLKGMGSPLHF
TRBV4-1 | CASSQVSQGLNYGYTF
TRBV19 | CASSIVSGGDNNEQFF
TRBV11-2 | CASSLVAGFITGELFF
TRBV5-1 | CASSLTAGTLHYGYTF
TRBV19 | CASRPGLAVNTGELFF
TRBV7-2 | CASSLSHTGELFF
TRBV7-2 | CASSLYGAAAFF
TRBV6-8 | CASSTTVEQYF
TRBV28 | CASWGRGYSNQPQHF
TRBV18 | CASSPPGTGSHGYTF
TRBV4-3 | CASSQEGYGSYNEQFF
TRBV9 | CASSVVPEISYGYTF
TRBV6-4 | CASSEASYTF
TRBV5-1 | CASSLDTRYNEQFF
TRBV9 | CASSRQVSGMNTEAFF
TRBV7-2 | CASSLAGTAGYEQYF
TRBV6-5 | CASSYGTGTEQYF
TRBV7-2 | CASSLAGFRTDTQYF
TRBV11-1 | CASSVQGARDSPLHF
TRBV4-1 | CASSQGASTRGDQPQHF
TRBV7-9 | CASSLVGYEQYF
TRBV18 | CASSPPIVRFQETQYF
TRBV27 | CASSAQGTGGNQPQHF
TRBV4-1 | CASSYSGTLNWGYTF
TRBV5-6 | CASSLSTREFGNQPQHF
TRBV7-3 | CASSLRGSGANVLTF
TRBV5-1 | CASSQGLITDTQYF
TRBV5-3 | CARSLGGQGIEDSDTDTQYF
TRBV19 | CASSITAGYFHEQYF
TRBV11-2 | CASSLFGVDTGELFF
TRBV2 | CASSEDSGGRPYEQYF
TRBV18 | CASSPDTGELFF
TRBV5-4 | CASSAEPGQGMGSNQPQHF
TRBV7-8 | CASSSGPIGGGGYGYTF
TRBV2 | CASSEAKKVFNYGYTF
TRBV7-2 | CASSLTGGNQPQHF
TRBV7-7 | CASRGGGSQETQYF
TRBV15 | CATSRGGDFYEQYF
TRBV13 | CASNYRGGTEAFF
TRBV23-1 | CASSQSAGTGTTYTGELFF
TRBV19 | CASTHTAGTGAWGSGNTIYF
TRBV5-4 | CASSTGQVNSPLHF